This TCR beta chain was retrieved from a study of blood T cell repertoires in COVID-19. TCRdb's copy holds only in-frame clones and misses some; the assay was immunoSEQ multiplex PCR. The sample lists about 200,000 clones, 85% to 90% occurring once. The receptor comes from a human donor in a cohort sampled during active COVID-19. The material sequenced was peripheral blood.

CDR3 in DNA: TGCGCCAGCAGCTACCTAGCGGAGGCCTACAATGAGCAGTTCTTC. Its protein is CASSYLAEAYNEQFF. The gene calls are TRBV5-1 and TRBJ2-1; 7 nucleotides agree with TRBD2. Germline CDR1 reads SGHRS; CDR2 reads YFSETQ. CDR3 length: 15 residues. After removal of 3 bases from V and 2 bases from J, the junction contained 5 bases not matched to a gene. The variable domain in full, with the rest retrieved from reference TRBV5-1 and TRBJ2-1, is KAGVTQTPRYLIKTRGQQVTLSCSPISGHRSVSWYQQTPGQGLQFLFEYFSETQRNKGNFPGRFSGRQFSNSRSEMNVSTLELGDSALYLCASSYLAEAYNEQFFGPGTRLTVL.